This TCR beta chain was sequenced during a study of CD8 T cells in ankylosing spondylitis. Quantitative 5'-RACE with molecular barcodes generated TCR beta libraries. TCRdb processed the 5' RACE reads anew with MiXCR; each CDR3 protein has one entry. The sample lists around 300,000 distinct CDR3 sequences, approximately 15% occurring once. The CDR3 totals 17 residues. The ends lost 5 bases at V and 2 bases at J; junction bases unmatched: 9. Source material: blood, either unsorted or a sorted T cell fraction (not recorded which). V is TRBV12-3 or TRBV12-4 and J is TRBJ2-4, with 10 bases identical to TRBD1. This receptor was taken from a male donor with ankylosing spondylitis or in good health (not recorded which). The CDR3: CASSPDRGPLPKNIQYF. CDR3 nucleotide sequence: TGTGCCAGCAGTCCCGACAGGGGGCCTCTACCCAAAAACATTCAGTACTTC.